This passage covers 23 T cell receptor beta chains from one sample sequenced in a study of persistence of HIV-infected CD4 T cells. Nonspecific anti-CD3/anti-CD28 bead stimulation represents the broad CD4+ T cell repertoire. Responding CD4+ T cells were sorted by upregulation of both CD40 ligand and CD69. For these receptors, no antigen is known. The immunoSEQ assay was version 4, run in survey mode. Some clones are missing from TCRdb's copy, which holds only in-frame ones; the method was immunoSEQ multiplex PCR. This sample yields 40,000 or so clones, of which less than 90% are seen a single time; more than 0.4% belongs to the top ten. The specimen comprised CD4+ T cells sorted from PBMCs after approximately 19-hour stimulation, sampled from a patient who received antiretroviral therapy. The receptors here all came from an adult woman with HIV who was CMV-seropositive.

The CDR3 bases are TGTGCCAGTAGTATCACCGGCCCGGGTGAAGCTTTCTTT. Protein product: CASSITGPGEAFF. The chain employs TRBV19 and TRBJ1-1; D gene ambiguous. The V gene's germline CDR1 is LNHDA and CDR2 SQIVND (reference sequence). The V end was cut by 3 bases, the J end by 7 bases, with 12 bases between. The CDR3 extends over 13 amino acids.

This chain connects TRBV29-1 to TRBJ1-1; perhaps TRBD1 as D (5 bases). Germline V CDR1 and CDR2: SQVTM, ANQGSEA. The CDR3 is 11 amino acids. Trimming cost V 4 bases and J 8 bases, with 11 bases left between them. For the CDR3, the DNA is TGCAGCGTTGGGTTTGGACAAGAAGCTTTCTTT. Its protein product is CSVGFGQEAFF.

This clone occurred once. The chain combines TRBV7-3 with TRBJ2-3, with D possibly TRBD1 on 7 matching bases. Germline V gives CDR1 SGHTA, CDR2 FQGTGA. The CDR3 contains 13 residues. The V gene lost 4 bases and the J gene lost 3 bases, with 8 bases spanning the gap. CDR3 nucleotide sequence: TGTGCCAGCAGCTCAGGGGGGACAGATACGCAGTATTTT. It translates to CASSSGGTDTQYF.

Points on this clone: A junction boundary mismatches the germline segment, possibly from a read error. The chain is built from TRBV6-4 and TRBJ1-6; D gene unclear. This CDR3 has 11 amino acids. The V gene's germline CDR1 is MRHNA and CDR2 SNTAGT. This CDR3 is CASSPGSVRSF. CDR3 bases: TGTGCCAGCAGTCCGGGGTCGGTAAGAAGCTTT.

The chain couples TRBV18 to TRBJ2-2; D gene ambiguous. The CDR3 loop spans 11 amino acids. CDR1 and CDR2 from the germline V gene are KGHSH and LQKENI. Trimming took off 6 bases at V and 4 bases at J, with 3 bases between the two ends. CDR3: CASSFTGELFF. In nucleotides, the CDR3 is TGTGCCAGCTCCTTCACCGGGGAGCTGTTTTTT.

V and J are TRBV29-1 and TRBJ2-5; no definite D call. Germline CDR1 reads SQVTM; CDR2 reads ANQGSEA. V dropped 7 bases and J dropped 4 bases, with 16 bases sitting between them. The CDR3 extends over 13 amino acids. The CDR3 is CSGRWTGIETQYF. Written as DNA, the CDR3 is TGCAGCGGGCGCTGGACGGGTATAGAGACCCAGTACTTC.

This chain joins TRBV12-3 or TRBV12-4 and TRBJ1-3; TRBD1 matches 7 bases. The CDR3 loop spans 12 amino acids. Germline trimming cut 6 bases from V and 16 bases from J; bases unmatched to any gene: 12. For the CDR3, the DNA is TGTGCCAGCAGCCGACAGGGCGCTGGCCCGTATTTT. It specifies CASSRQGAGPYF.

J is TRBJ1-1 and V is TRBV5-1, with D maybe TRBD1 (6 bases). There are 14 residues in the CDR3. Trimming shortened V by 2 bases and J by 1 base, and 9 bases separated the two germline ends. Germline values: CDR1 SGHRS, CDR2 YFSETQ. In DNA, the CDR3 is TGCGCCAGCAGCTTCTCACAGGGGAACACTGAAGCTTTCTTT. As protein: CASSFSQGNTEAFF.

The V gene is TRBV10-3, the J gene TRBJ2-7; 11 nucleotides align to TRBD1. This CDR3 comprises 14 residues. Per germline, CDR1 ENHRY and CDR2 SYGVKD. Trimming removed 5 bases from V and 6 bases from J; junction bases left unmatched: 6. The chain's CDR3 is CAISPGTGGGEQYV. Here the CDR3 DNA reads TGTGCCATCAGTCCCGGGACAGGGGGAGGCGAGCAGTACGTC.

The rearrangement joins TRBV6-5 to TRBJ2-2, with a possible D match to TRBD2 (6 bases). The CDR3 spans 13 residues. V shed 5 bases and J shed 5 bases, with 9 bases lying between them. Germline-derived CDR1 and CDR2 are MNHEY and SVGAGI. The CDR3 nucleotides read TGTGCCAGCAGTCTCGGGAGTACCGGGGAGCTGTTTTTT. Its protein product is CASSLGSTGELFF.

The chain carries TRBV27 and TRBJ2-2, with D possibly TRBD1 on 5 matching bases. The CDR3 runs 14 residues. Trimming cost V 3 bases and J 6 bases, with 11 bases left between them. CDR1 is MNHEY, CDR2 SMNVEV, per germline (reference sequence). CDR3 residues: CASSFRERSGELFF. Written as DNA, the CDR3 is TGTGCCAGCAGTTTCAGGGAAAGATCCGGGGAGCTGTTTTTT.

The V and J genes are TRBV7-3 and TRBJ2-2; D unclear. The CDR3 loop spans 14 amino acids. The ends were cut back, 5 bases at V and 0 bases at J, with 7 bases in the middle. Germline lookup yields CDR1 SGHTA and CDR2 FQGTGA. The CDR3 loop reads CASSPGPNTGELFF. The DNA of the CDR3 is TGTGCCAGCAGCCCCGGACCGAACACCGGGGAGCTGTTTTTT. Drawing the rest from reference TRBV7-3 and TRBJ2-2, the complete variable domain is GAGVSQTPSNKVTEKGKYVELRCDPISGHTALYWYRQSLGQGPEFLIYFQGTGAADDSGLPNDRFFAVRPEGSVSTLKIQRTERGDSAVYLCASSPGPNTGELFFGEGSRLTVL.

The chain links TRBV5-5 to TRBJ1-1; D is ambiguous. The germline CDR1 and CDR2 sequences are SGHKS and YYEKEE (reference sequence). V gave up 2 bases and J gave up 1 base, with 12 bases separating them. The CDR3 has 15 amino acids. CDR3 DNA: TGTGCCAGCAGCTTAGCCTTCGTTACGAACACTGAAGCTTTCTTT. This translates into CASSLAFVTNTEAFF.

The chain couples TRBV19 to TRBJ1-1; D call uncertain. Germline-derived CDR1 and CDR2 are LNHDA and SQIVND (reference sequence). With 5 bases removed from V and 1 base from J, the gap between germline ends came to 8 bases. This CDR3 region has 13 residues. CDR3 loop: CASSFGENTEAFF. CDR3 sequence (DNA): TGTGCCAGTAGTTTTGGGGAGAACACTGAAGCTTTCTTT. The full variable domain, completed using reference TRBV19 and TRBJ1-1, is DGGITQSPKYLFRKEGQNVTLSCEQNLNHDAMYWYRQDPGQGLRLIYYSQIVNDFQKGDIAEGYSVSREKKESFPLTVTSAQKNPTAFYLCASSFGENTEAFFGQGTRLTVV.

This clone was seen only a few times. The J gene is TRBJ2-7, the V gene TRBV30, with no clear D. The CDR3 runs 12 residues. Germline V gives CDR1 GTSNPN, CDR2 SVGIG (reference sequence). V gave up 1 base and J gave up 5 bases, with 9 bases separating them. The CDR3, as DNA: TGTGCCTGGAGTGCCCATCAAGACGAGCAGTACTTC. Protein sequence: CAWSAHQDEQYF.

The chain links TRBV20-1 to TRBJ1-2; TRBD1 matches 7 bases. Germline CDR1 DFQATT, CDR2 SNEGSKA (reference sequence). V was pared by 4 bases and J by 7 bases, with 12 bases of the junction left unmatched. CDR3 size: 14 residues. In DNA, the CDR3 is TGCAGTGCTATTGACAGGGTCGGGGTTGGTGGCTACACCTTC. Translating gives CSAIDRVGVGGYTF.

This clone has a single count. The chain couples TRBV12-5 to TRBJ1-2; D is ambiguous. The length of the CDR3 is 13 residues. Germline values: CDR1 LGHNT, CDR2 FRNRAP. With 0 bases removed from V and 9 bases from J, the gap between germline ends came to 11 bases. CDR3 sequence reads: CASGLVRYGSYTF. The CDR3 nucleotides read TGTGCTAGTGGTTTGGTACGGTACGGTAGCTACACCTTC. Looking up the rest from reference TRBV12-5 and TRBJ1-2 gives the full variable domain: DARVTQTPRHKVTEMGQEVTMRCQPILGHNTVFWYRQTMMQGLELLAYFRNRAPLDDSGMPKDRFSAEMPDATLATLKIQPSEPRDSAVYFCASGLVRYGSYTFGSGTRLTVV.

The rearrangement links TRBV2 to TRBJ2-3, with D perhaps TRBD2 (5 bases). From germline, CDR1 is SNHLY and CDR2 FYNNEI. V was clipped by 2 bases and J by 4 bases, with 16 bases between them. CDR3 size: 16 residues. The DNA of the CDR3 is TGTGCCAGCAGTGAAAGAGCCAGCGGTGGGTCAGATACGCAGTATTTT. Protein product: CASSERASGGSDTQYF.

This clone turned up a few times. V is TRBV2 and J is TRBJ1-2; D is uncertain. This CDR3 spans 11 amino acids. V was cut by 4 bases and J by 4 bases, with 4 bases left in between. From germline, CDR1 is SNHLY and CDR2 FYNNEI. The CDR3 sequence: CASSVGYGYTF. The CDR3, as DNA: TGTGCCAGCAGTGTCGGCTATGGCTACACCTTC.

The chain carries TRBV9 and TRBJ2-5; 9 positions agree with TRBD1. CDR1 SGDLS and CDR2 YYNGEE come from the germline V gene. V lost 2 bases, J lost 3 bases, and 5 bases stayed unmatched. The CDR3 totals 15 residues. DNA for the CDR3: TGTGCCAGCAGCGTTATTGGGACAGGGAAAGAGACCCAGTACTTC. Translation gives CASSVIGTGKETQYF.

The chain has TRBV9 and TRBJ1-3; D uncertain. V shed 3 bases and J shed 3 bases, with 19 bases lying between them. Germline CDR1 is SGDLS and CDR2 is YYNGEE. This CDR3 region has 17 residues. The CDR3 nucleotides are TGTGCCAGCAGCGAGAGGCGACTGCGACTGGGTGGAAACACCATATATTTT. It yields the protein CASSERRLRLGGNTIYF.

In this sample, this clone turned up once. The chain recombines TRBV6-6 with TRBJ1-2; D is unclear. V dropped 8 bases and J dropped 8 bases, with 15 bases sitting between them. CDR3 size: 12 residues. Germline CDR1 is MNHNY and CDR2 is SVGAGI (reference sequence). Written as DNA, the CDR3 is TGTGCCAGCTATCACCCCTCTGGCGGCTACACCTTC. Translating it yields CASYHPSGGYTF.

The chain couples TRBV10-3 to TRBJ2-1, with D maybe TRBD2 (7 bases). Between the trimmed V and J ends, which lost 4 bases and 3 bases, there was a span of 13 bases. CDR1 and CDR2 (germline): ENHRY, SYGVKD. This CDR3 has 15 amino acids. CDR3 sequence reads: CAISVKGGDYNEQFF. CDR3 bases: TGTGCCATCAGTGTTAAAGGGGGGGACTACAATGAGCAGTTCTTC.